Each of the 19 T cell receptor beta chains below was sequenced from the same sample in a study of cytomegalovirus exposure and HLA in healthy donors. PCR involved 60 Vbeta and 13 Jbeta primers. Generated by immunoSEQ multiplex PCR, the TCRdb table keeps only in-frame clones and is missing some. The sample has some 170,000 clones; about 80% are singletons. Sequenced sample: PBMCs. The receptors stem from a woman in her forties or fifties in good health and CMV-seronegative.

V gene TRBV19 combines with J gene TRBJ2-7; possible D gene TRBD2, 6 bases. The V gene's germline CDR1 is LNHDA and CDR2 SQIVND (reference sequence). Trimming removed 9 bases from V and 4 bases from J, with 16 bases in between. CDR3 length equals 13 residues. The chain's CDR3 is CARAKEGTYEQYF. The CDR3 bases are TGTGCCAGGGCGAAGGAGGGCACGTACGAGCAGTACTTC.

The chain is built from TRBV28 and TRBJ1-1, with TRBD1 identical over 8 bases. The V gene end was trimmed by 7 bases and the J gene end by 5 bases; junction bases not matched to a gene: 6. The germline V gene encodes CDR1 MDHEN and CDR2 SYDVKM. CDR3 length: 13 residues. As DNA, the CDR3 is TGTGCCAGCACTCGGACAGGGTGGACTGAAGCTTTCTTT. Its translation is CASTRTGWTEAFF.

The V call is TRBV28, the J call TRBJ1-5; no definite D call. There are 15 residues in the CDR3. Looked up from germline, CDR1 is MDHEN and CDR2 is SYDVKM. The V end lost 6 bases, the J end lost 5 bases, and 17 bases lay between the germline ends. The CDR3 loop is CASRPGVLEDQPQHF. The CDR3 DNA follows: TGTGCCAGCAGGCCGGGAGTCCTTGAGGATCAGCCCCAGCATTTT. Together with reference TRBV28 and TRBJ1-5, the CDR3 gives the full variable domain: DVKVTQSSRYLVKRTGEKVFLECVQDMDHENMFWYRQDPGLGLRLIYFSYDVKMKEKGDIPEGYSVSREKKERFSLILESASTNQTSMYLCASRPGVLEDQPQHFGDGTRLSIL.

V is TRBV19 and J is TRBJ1-5; maybe TRBD1 (6 bases). Trimming took 4 bases from V and 7 from J, leaving 20 bases between them. This CDR3 region has 16 residues. Germline loops: CDR1 LNHDA, CDR2 SQIVND (reference sequence). This CDR3 is CASSTGYREGGQPQHF. DNA for the CDR3: TGTGCCAGTAGTACAGGTTACAGGGAAGGCGGCCAGCCCCAGCATTTT.

This sequence joins TRBV19 and TRBJ1-2, with D perhaps TRBD1 (5 bases). The CDR3 length is 15 residues. The V and J ends lost 0 bases and 4 bases respectively, with 12 bases between them. CDR1 is LNHDA and CDR2 is SQIVND in the germline V gene (reference sequence). CDR3 loop: CASSIERRGPYGYTF. In DNA form, the CDR3 reads TGTGCCAGTAGTATAGAGCGGCGGGGACCCTATGGCTACACCTTC. Full variable domain (outside the CDR3, taken from reference TRBV19 and TRBJ1-2): DGGITQSPKYLFRKEGQNVTLSCEQNLNHDAMYWYRQDPGQGLRLIYYSQIVNDFQKGDIAEGYSVSREKKESFPLTVTSAQKNPTAFYLCASSIERRGPYGYTFGSGTRLTVV.

The sample holds a few counts of this clone. The chain recombines TRBV5-4 with TRBJ2-7, with a possible D match to TRBD1 (6 bases). Germline loops: CDR1 SGHNT, CDR2 YYREEE (reference sequence). The V and J ends lost 2 bases and 6 bases respectively, with 18 bases between them. This CDR3 is built from 15 residues. CDR3 sequence: CASSFIQGLRGEQYF. The CDR3 bases are TGTGCCAGCAGCTTCATTCAGGGGCTTCGGGGCGAGCAGTACTTC.

V gene TRBV30 combines with J gene TRBJ2-1; TRBD2 agrees at 12 bases. V was pared by 6 bases and J by 3 bases, with 9 bases of the junction left unmatched. Germline V gene sequence: CDR1 GTSNPN, CDR2 SVGIG (reference sequence). The CDR3 has 16 residues. DNA of the CDR3: TGTGCCTGTAGACGGACTAGCGGGAACCACTACAATGAGCAGTTCTTC. Translating gives CACRRTSGNHYNEQFF. The full variable domain, rest sourced from reference TRBV30 and TRBJ2-1, is SQTIHQWPATLVQPVGSPLSLECTVEGTSNPNLYWYRQAAGRGLQLLFYSVGIGQISSEVPQNLSASRPQDRQFILSSKKLLLSDSGFYLCACRRTSGNHYNEQFFGPGTRLTVL.

In its sample, this clone was seen a few times. The rearrangement links TRBV12-2 to TRBJ1-1. TRBV12-2 is reported as a pseudogene. The CDR3 sequence is 20 residues long. Here the CDR3 DNA reads TGTGCAAGTCGCTTAGCTCGCGGGGGGGGCTCGACCTATTTGAACACTGAAGCTTTCTTT. It translates to CASRLARGGGSTYLNTEAFF.

The chain recombines TRBV4-3 with TRBJ1-2; D might be TRBD1 (5 bases). V dropped 3 bases and J dropped 0 bases, with 11 bases sitting between them. The germline gives CDR1 LGHNA, CDR2 YSLEER. This CDR3 has 15 amino acids. The CDR3 region has the DNA TGCGCCAGCAGCCATCCCGGACAACCTAACTATGGCTACACCTTC. As protein: CASSHPGQPNYGYTF.

DNA of the CDR3: TGTGCCAGCAGTCTTATAGCGGGACAGGGATACAATGAGCAGTTCTTC. Its translation: CASSLIAGQGYNEQFF. This chain uses TRBV28 with TRBJ2-1; D might be TRBD1 (9 bases). Trimming pared 5 bases from V and 4 bases from J, leaving 18 bases between. CDR3 length: 16 amino acids. Germline-derived CDR1 and CDR2 are MDHEN and SYDVKM.

CDR3 nucleotides: TGTGCCAGCAGTGATGGGCTAGGGGGCACAGATACGCAGTATTTT. Translating it yields CASSDGLGGTDTQYF. The chain joins TRBV2 to TRBJ2-3; perhaps TRBD1 as D (5 bases). V lost 3 bases and J lost 1, with 11 bases in between. Germline CDR1 is SNHLY and CDR2 is FYNNEI. This CDR3 spans 15 amino acids.

This chain connects TRBV10-3 to TRBJ1-3; 9 positions agree with TRBD1. V was pared by 5 bases and J by 0 bases, with 5 bases of the junction left unmatched. The CDR3 consists of 16 residues. Germline CDR1 ENHRY, CDR2 SYGVKD. The CDR3 protein is CAISYTGGFSGNTIYF. As DNA, the CDR3 is TGTGCCATCAGTTACACAGGGGGCTTCTCTGGAAACACCATATATTTT.

The genes are TRBV11-3 and TRBJ2-2; a weak D match, TRBD2 (6 bases). The CDR3 has 15 residues. Germline V gene sequence: CDR1 SGHNT, CDR2 YENEEA. Trimming cost V 1 base and J 6 bases, with 12 bases left between them. CDR3 loop: CASSLAGVVPGELFF. The CDR3 region has the DNA TGTGCCAGCAGCTTAGCGGGAGTAGTACCCGGGGAGCTGTTTTTT.

V and J are TRBV15 and TRBJ2-7; no clear D gene. V was pared by 0 bases and J by 2 bases, with 14 bases between. The CDR3 consists of 16 residues. The germline gives CDR1 LNHNV, CDR2 YYDKDF (reference sequence). The DNA of the CDR3 is TGTGCCACCAGCAGAGACGCGTTTTACAGTACCTACGAGCAGTACTTC. The encoded protein is CATSRDAFYSTYEQYF.

The rearrangement uses TRBV5-1 and TRBJ2-1; possible D gene TRBD2, 5 bases. Germline values: CDR1 SGHRS, CDR2 YFSETQ. V was trimmed by 2 bases and J by 5 bases, leaving 14 bases between them. The CDR3 spans 15 residues. The CDR3 is CASSLGGPPNNEQFF. As DNA, the CDR3 is TGCGCCAGCAGCTTAGGAGGTCCCCCTAACAATGAGCAGTTCTTC.

The rearrangement links TRBV6-5 to TRBJ2-7; 8 bases are shared with TRBD2. Germline V gene lookup returns CDR1 MNHEY and CDR2 SVGAGI. This CDR3 has 15 amino acids. V was pared by 2 bases and J by 0 bases, with 3 bases of the junction left unmatched. The CDR3 region is CASSYGSGNSYEQYF. As DNA, the CDR3 is TGTGCCAGCAGTTACGGTAGCGGGAACTCCTACGAGCAGTACTTC.

This clone was seen just once. The chain carries TRBV11-2 and TRBJ2-7; TRBD2 is a possible D gene (6 bases). Trimming stripped 3 bases from V and 4 bases from J, with 13 bases between. The CDR3 runs to 14 residues. Germline CDR1 SGHAT, CDR2 FQNNGV. The CDR3 spells CASSLEGIRYEQYF. The CDR3 nucleotides are TGTGCCAGCAGCTTGGAGGGGATCCGATACGAGCAGTACTTC.

The chain carries TRBV18 and TRBJ1-5; a possible D gene is TRBD1 (5 bases). Germline V gene sequence: CDR1 KGHSH, CDR2 LQKENI. The CDR3 spans 14 residues. Trimming took 0 bases from V and 6 from J, leaving 9 bases between them. The CDR3 bases are TGTGCCAGCTCACCACCCACGGGGGGTCAGCCCCAGCATTTT. Its translation: CASSPPTGGQPQHF.

In its sample, this clone was seen once. The chain combines TRBV7-9 with TRBJ2-2; tentative D call: TRBD1 (6 bases). Germline CDR1 is SEHNR and CDR2 is FQNEAQ (reference sequence). The CDR3 is 17 amino acids. Trimming took 2 bases from V and 4 from J, leaving 17 bases between them. As DNA, the CDR3 is TGTGCCAGCAGCTTAAAGGGCCGGACAGCTCTCACCGGGGAGCTGTTTTTT. Protein: CASSLKGRTALTGELFF.